This T cell receptor beta chain was captured in a study of cytomegalovirus exposure and HLA in healthy donors. Study outcomes and limitations: Exclusion applied to some V segments, including TRBV6-2 and TRBV6-3, as they were indistinguishable.

Unrecorded immune exposures were likely, despite nominal health at sampling. The study ran its PCR with 60 Vbeta and 13 Jbeta primers. The data were produced by immunoSEQ multiplex PCR, yet TCRdb's version contains in-frame clones alone and is incomplete. In the table there are 150,000 to 160,000 clones, 65% to 80% of which are singletons. CDR1 is MNHNS and CDR2 is SASEGT in the germline V gene. V was pared by 3 bases and J by 2 bases, with 12 bases between. This CDR3 spans 15 amino acids. Comment on this clone: The antigen is not known.

V gene TRBV6-1 combines with J gene TRBJ2-3, with D perhaps matching TRBD1 (5 bases). The source is a middle-aged woman in good health and CMV-seronegative. The sequenced material came from PBMCs. CDR3 sequence: CASSDGQGHTDTQYF. The CDR3 DNA sequence: TGTGCCAGCAGTGACGGCCAGGGCCACACAGATACGCAGTATTTT.